The T cell receptor (beta chain) described here comes from a study of T cell responses to AZD1222 COVID-19 vaccine. Clones were sequenced by immunoSEQ multiplex PCR, and TCRdb holds only the in-frame ones, with some missing. The sample contains around 140,000 clones, 90% to 95% of which appear only once. About this clone: Its antigen remains unidentified.

Regarding the study as a whole: Unmutated variant regions reportedly attract nearly half of all spike-specific TCRs.

The clonotype originates from an adult in good health. The material was peripheral blood, obtained on day 0 of AZD1222 vaccination.

CDR3 sequence: CASSELGQTMGGYTF. The DNA for the CDR3 is TGTGCCAGCAGTGAATTAGGACAGACAATGGGGGGCTACACCTTC. The rearrangement links TRBV6-1 to TRBJ1-2, with D possibly being TRBD1 (6 bases). CDR1 and CDR2 (germline): MNHNS, SASEGT. This CDR3 has 15 amino acids. V lost 2 bases and J 8 bases, leaving 18 bases between the germline ends.